This T cell receptor (beta chain) was profiled in a study of Graves' ophthalmopathy and Graves' hyperthyroidism. At the level of the study: The collection of peripheral blood took place at initial diagnosis, before any treatment.

TCR beta CDR3 amplification used RNA transcripts. First-round RT-PCR with HTBI primers preceded a second-round multiplex PCR. TCRdb analysed the multiplex PCR reads with MiXCR anew, one entry per CDR3 protein. The table lists roughly 480,000 distinct CDR3 sequences, approximately 15% of them singletons. V lost 5 bases to trimming and J lost 10 bases, with 15 bases between them. CDR3 length: 13 residues. CDR1 and CDR2 from the germline V gene are MDHEN and SYDVKM. Additional autoimmune diseases, uncontrolled infections, pregnancy or lactation disqualified patients. What supplied the PBMCs was approximately 10 ml of fresh peripheral blood. There are a few counts of this clonotype.

The genes are TRBV28 and TRBJ2-4; possible D gene TRBD1, 6 bases. This clonotype was obtained from a woman aged 25 to 39 with Graves' ophthalmopathy. Sequences were obtained from blood. CDR3 coding DNA: TGTGCCAGCAGTCCCGGGACATTTCAGATTCAGTACTTC. This sequence encodes CASSPGTFQIQYF. The whole variable domain, filled in from reference TRBV28 and TRBJ2-4, reads DVKVTQSSRYLVKRTGEKVFLECVQDMDHENMFWYRQDPGLGLRLIYFSYDVKMKEKGDIPEGYSVSREKKERFSLILESASTNQTSMYLCASSPGTFQIQYFGAGTRLSVL.